The 3 T cell receptor beta chains below come from one sample, sequenced in a study of blood T cell repertoires in COVID-19. This table comes from immunoSEQ multiplex PCR, and its TCRdb copy is limited to in-frame clones, with some not included. Counted here are about 36,000 clones, roughly nine tenths occurring once; the ten biggest clones make up around 20%. Material for sequencing was peripheral blood. The receptors come from a man in his sixties with acute or convalescent COVID-19.

This clone was seen just once. The CDR3 loop reads CASSPGAGTRSGELFF. In DNA, the CDR3 is TGTGCCAGCAGCCCGGGGGCCGGGACTAGATCCGGGGAGCTGTTTTTT. The J gene is TRBJ2-2, the V gene TRBV7-2; TRBD2 matches at 8 bases. The CDR3 consists of 16 residues. Per the germline V gene, CDR1 is SGHTA and CDR2 is FQGNSA. V shed 5 bases, J shed 6 bases, and the junction held 11 bases outside the gene matches. The full variable domain, its missing parts supplied by reference TRBV7-2 and TRBJ2-2, is GAGVSQSPSNKVTEKGKDVELRCDPISGHTALYWYRQSLGQGLEFLIYFQGNSAPDKSGLPSDRFSAERTGGSVSTLTIQRTQQEDSAVYLCASSPGAGTRSGELFFGEGSRLTVL.

This chain joins TRBV5-8 and TRBJ2-1; 9 positions match TRBD2. The J segment lost 1 base and the V segment lost 2 bases, leaving 4 bases of the junction unmatched. CDR1 SGHTS and CDR2 YDEGEE come from the germline V gene. This CDR3 comprises 16 residues. For the CDR3, the DNA is TGTGCCAGCAGCTTCATAGCGGGAGTTTCCTACAATGAGCAGTTCTTC. Protein sequence: CASSFIAGVSYNEQFF.

The rearrangement links TRBV6-5 to TRBJ2-1; 11 bases fit TRBD2. The trim removed 7 bases at V and 7 bases at J, leaving 6 bases unmatched. Germline V gene lookup returns CDR1 MNHEY and CDR2 SVGAGI. The CDR3 extends over 14 amino acids. The CDR3 bases are TGTGCCAGCAACAAACTAGCGGGAGTAAATGAGCAGTTCTTC. Translated, it gives CASNKLAGVNEQFF.